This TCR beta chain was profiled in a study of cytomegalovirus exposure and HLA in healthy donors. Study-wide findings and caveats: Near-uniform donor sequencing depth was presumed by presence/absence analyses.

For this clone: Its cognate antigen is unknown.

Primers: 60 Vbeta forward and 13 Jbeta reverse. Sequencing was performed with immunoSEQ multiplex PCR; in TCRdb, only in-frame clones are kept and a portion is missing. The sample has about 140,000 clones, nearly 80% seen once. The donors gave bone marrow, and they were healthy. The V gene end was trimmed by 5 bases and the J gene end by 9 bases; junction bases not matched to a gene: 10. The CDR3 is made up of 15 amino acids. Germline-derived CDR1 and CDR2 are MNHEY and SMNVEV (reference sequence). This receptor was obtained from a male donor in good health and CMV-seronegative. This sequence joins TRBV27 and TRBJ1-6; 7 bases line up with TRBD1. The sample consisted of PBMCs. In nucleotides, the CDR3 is TGTGCCAGCAGTGGGGGGAGACAGGGAACTTCACCCCTCCACTTT. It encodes CASSGGRQGTSPLHF.